The 32 T cell receptor beta chains in this list originate from one sample, sequenced in a study of long-term antiretroviral therapy in people with HIV. A v3.0 immunoSEQ assay was performed at survey level. Generated by immunoSEQ multiplex PCR, the TCRdb table keeps only in-frame clones and is missing some. The table has about 33,000 clones, about three quarters seen once. The sample consisted of unsorted PBMCs, taken 3.1 years after starting antiretroviral therapy. The source is a woman in her 50s with HIV.

The chain couples TRBV2 to TRBJ1-1; 10 bases fit TRBD1. V shed 7 bases, J shed 6 bases, and the junction held 8 bases outside the gene matches. CDR3 size: 14 residues. Germline V lookup: CDR1 SNHLY, CDR2 FYNNEI. The CDR3 DNA sequence: TGTGCCAGCACCGGGACAGGGGTGGTCGCTGAAGCTTTCTTT. This translates into CASTGTGVVAEAFF.

The chain uses TRBV7-3 and TRBJ1-6, with D possibly matching TRBD1 (6 bases). CDR1 and CDR2 (germline): SGHTA, FQGTGA. V gave up 1 base and J gave up 6 bases, with 10 bases separating them. The CDR3 extends over 15 amino acids. The chain's CDR3 is CASSLSSQGNSPLHF. The DNA of the CDR3 is TGTGCCAGCAGCTTAAGTTCACAGGGTAATTCACCCCTCCACTTT.

The J gene is TRBJ2-7, the V gene TRBV7-9; the D gene is possibly TRBD1 (6 bases). The CDR3 totals 15 residues. Germline assignment: CDR1 SEHNR and CDR2 FQNEAQ (reference sequence). The V and J ends lost 0 bases and 2 bases respectively, with 11 bases between them. The CDR3 here is CASSLAGTRAYEQYF. DNA of the CDR3: TGTGCCAGCAGCTTAGCAGGGACACGGGCCTACGAGCAGTACTTC. The full variable domain, with the rest looked up from reference TRBV7-9 and TRBJ2-7, is DTGVSQNPRHKITKRGQNVTFRCDPISEHNRLYWYRQTLGQGPEFLTYFQNEAQLEKSRLLSDRFSAERPKGSFSTLEIQRTEQGDSAMYLCASSLAGTRAYEQYFGPGTRLTVT.

This clone has a single count. V usage is TRBV7-3 and J usage is TRBJ2-5; tentative D call: TRBD1 (5 bases). The V end was cut by 4 bases, the J end by 7 bases, with 13 bases between. This CDR3 spans 13 amino acids. From germline, CDR1 is SGHTA and CDR2 FQGTGA. CDR3 loop: CASSSQGTGTQYF. CDR3 in DNA: TGTGCCAGCAGCTCGCAGGGAACGGGGACCCAGTACTTC.

The chain recombines TRBV14 with TRBJ1-6; possible D gene TRBD1, 6 bases. V lost 4 bases and J 8 bases, leaving 15 bases between the germline ends. The CDR3 contains 15 residues. Germline V gives CDR1 SGHDN, CDR2 FVKESK. CDR3 protein: CASSPQQGPYSPLHF. CDR3 sequence (DNA): TGTGCCAGCAGCCCACAGCAGGGGCCTTATTCACCCCTCCACTTT.

This clone was recorded a few times. V gene TRBV7-9 combines with J gene TRBJ1-6; no definite D call. The germline V and J ends were trimmed by 1 base and 3 bases, with 10 bases remaining between them. CDR3 length: 16 residues. CDR1 is SEHNR and CDR2 is FQNEAQ in the germline V gene (reference sequence). CDR3 DNA sequence: TGTGCCAGCAGCTTAGGGTTTGGGAACTATAATTCACCCCTCCACTTT. Its protein product is CASSLGFGNYNSPLHF.

The V gene is TRBV13, the J gene TRBJ1-5; no clear D. Between the trimmed V and J ends, which lost 4 bases and 4 bases, there was a span of 8 bases. Germline assignment: CDR1 PRHDT and CDR2 FYEKMQ (reference sequence). This CDR3 region has 13 residues. The CDR3 nucleotides read TGTGCCAGCAGCTCGGGTCTGAATCAGCCCCAGCATTTT. It specifies CASSSGLNQPQHF.

The table lists this clone with a count of one. The chain uses TRBV7-8 and TRBJ1-2; TRBD1 is a possible D gene (6 bases). The germline V gene encodes CDR1 SGHVS and CDR2 FQNEAQ. This CDR3 has 14 residues. V was clipped by 1 base and J by 8 bases, with 14 bases between them. The CDR3 is CASSLGGASGGYTF. The CDR3 nucleotides are TGTGCCAGCAGCTTAGGGGGGGCATCGGGAGGCTACACCTTC.

This sequence joins TRBV2 and TRBJ1-1; 10 nucleotides align to TRBD1. This CDR3 is built from 15 residues. Germline V gives CDR1 SNHLY, CDR2 FYNNEI. The V and J ends lost 4 bases and 5 bases, in that order; junction bases with no gene match: 7. The DNA for the CDR3 is TGTGCCAGCAGTGCCCGACAGGGGGCGCGGACTGAAGCTTTCTTT. Translating gives CASSARQGARTEAFF.

This clone was seen more than once but under ten times. The chain recombines TRBV7-9 with TRBJ2-7; 9 bases agree with TRBD1. The germline V gene has CDR1 SEHNR and CDR2 FQNEAQ (reference sequence). V lost 6 bases to trimming and J lost 3 bases; unmatched junction nucleotides: 6. This CDR3 is built from 14 residues. The chain's CDR3 is CASRGTGPYYEQYF. CDR3 bases: TGTGCCAGCAGGGGGACAGGGCCTTACTACGAGCAGTACTTC. Together with reference TRBV7-9 and TRBJ2-7, the CDR3 gives the full variable domain: DTGVSQNPRHKITKRGQNVTFRCDPISEHNRLYWYRQTLGQGPEFLTYFQNEAQLEKSRLLSDRFSAERPKGSFSTLEIQRTEQGDSAMYLCASRGTGPYYEQYFGPGTRLTVT.

This chain connects TRBV9 to TRBJ2-2; the match to TRBD2 covers 9 bases. This CDR3 contains 18 residues. Germline V lookup: CDR1 SGDLS, CDR2 YYNGEE. The V gene end was trimmed by 5 bases and the J gene end by 2 bases; junction bases not matched to a gene: 13. The CDR3 here is CASSDRLRAGGNTGELFF. The CDR3 DNA reads TGTGCCAGCAGTGACAGACTCCGAGCGGGGGGTAACACCGGGGAGCTGTTTTTT.

This clone turned up a few times. The chain uses TRBV10-3 and TRBJ1-2, with D perhaps matching TRBD1 (6 bases). Between the trimmed V and J ends, which lost 4 bases and 4 bases, there was a span of 13 bases. This CDR3 comprises 14 residues. Germline V CDR1 and CDR2: ENHRY, SYGVKD. The CDR3, as DNA: TGTGCCATCAGTGGTGCGACAGGCATCTATGGCTACACCTTC. Translating gives CAISGATGIYGYTF.

The chain employs TRBV30 and TRBJ1-6, with 7 bases identical to TRBD1. With 3 bases clipped from V and 3 bases from J, the junction kept 2 bases outside the gene matches. Germline V gives CDR1 GTSNPN, CDR2 SVGIG (reference sequence). CDR3 length: 14 residues. CDR3 residues: CAWSRDSYNSPLHF. The CDR3 DNA sequence: TGTGCCTGGAGCCGGGACAGCTATAATTCACCCCTCCACTTT.

The chain links TRBV4-2 to TRBJ1-4; a possible D gene is TRBD1 (5 bases). Germline values: CDR1 LGHNA, CDR2 YNFKEQ. This CDR3 is built from 17 residues. V lost 0 bases and J lost 10, with 21 bases in between. The CDR3 DNA reads as TGTGCCAGCAGCCAAGATCGGCCAGGGAGTTTCCATCCAAAACTGTTTTTT. Translation gives CASSQDRPGSFHPKLFF.

The V call is TRBV7-6, the J call TRBJ2-3; TRBD2 is a possible D gene (5 bases). V was cut by 5 bases and J by 2 bases, with 14 bases left in between. The length of the CDR3 is 15 residues. Looked up from germline, CDR1 is SGHVS and CDR2 is FNYEAQ. CDR3 nucleotides: TGTGCCAGCAGCCCCCACGCCGGGAACACAGATACGCAGTATTTT. Translated, it gives CASSPHAGNTDTQYF. Based on the CDR3 plus reference TRBV7-6 and TRBJ2-3, the full variable domain is GAGVSQSPRYKVTKRGQDVALRCDPISGHVSLYWYRQALGQGPEFLTYFNYEAQQDKSGLPNDRFSAERPEGSISTLTIQRTEQRDSAMYRCASSPHAGNTDTQYFGPGTRLTVL.

This rearrangement joins TRBV7-3 to TRBJ1-6; 7 bases agree with TRBD1. The CDR3 has 15 amino acids. V gave up 2 bases and J gave up 10 bases; unmatched junction bases: 8. CDR1 is SGHTA and CDR2 is FQGTGA in the germline V gene. The CDR3 loop is CASSLLGQSRSPLHF. The CDR3 coding sequence is TGTGCCAGCAGCTTATTGGGACAGTCCCGATCACCCCTCCACTTT.

The gene calls are TRBV4-1 and TRBJ2-1; 9 bases agree with TRBD2. Germline-derived CDR1 and CDR2 are MGHRA and YSYEKL. The CDR3 is 16 amino acids. J was trimmed by 10 bases and V by 3 bases; bases with no gene match: 13. CDR3: CASSHFWGLALREQFF. The CDR3 nucleotides read TGCGCCAGCAGCCATTTTTGGGGACTAGCCCTACGAGAGCAGTTCTTC.

The CDR3: CASSSSGTGGIYEQFF. The CDR3 DNA sequence: TGCGCCAGCAGTTCCTCCGGGACAGGGGGCATATATGAGCAGTTCTTC. V gene TRBV5-1 combines with J gene TRBJ2-1, with 12 nucleotides matching TRBD1. Germline CDR1 reads SGHRS; CDR2 reads YFSETQ. The V gene end was trimmed by 5 bases and the J gene end by 8 bases; junction bases not matched to a gene: 11. The CDR3 is made up of 16 amino acids.

DNA for the CDR3: TGTGCCACCAAACTAGCGGGGGCACCACTCACAGATACGCAGTATTTT. As protein: CATKLAGAPLTDTQYF. This sequence joins TRBV11-2 and TRBJ2-3, with 11 nucleotides matching TRBD2. Trimming removed 10 bases from V and 2 bases from J; junction bases left unmatched: 11. Germline V CDR1 and CDR2: SGHAT, FQNNGV. This CDR3 spans 16 amino acids.

The chain couples TRBV5-1 to TRBJ2-3; weak D call: TRBD2 (6 bases). V was trimmed by 6 bases and J by 5 bases, leaving 16 bases between them. Germline V gene sequence: CDR1 SGHRS, CDR2 YFSETQ. The CDR3 has 14 residues. CDR3 residues: CASNGGATIDTQYF. CDR3 nucleotide sequence: TGCGCCAGCAACGGGGGTGCAACGATAGATACGCAGTATTTT.

The chain recombines TRBV6-1 with TRBJ2-7; D remains ambiguous. Trimming removed 6 bases from V and 0 bases from J, with 9 bases in between. Looked up from germline, CDR1 is MNHNS and CDR2 is SASEGT. This CDR3 comprises 13 residues. CDR3 amino acids: CASSFASSYEQYV. The CDR3 DNA reads TGTGCCAGCAGCTTCGCAAGCTCCTACGAGCAGTACGTC.

This chain joins TRBV30 and TRBJ1-4, with unresolved D. Trimming removed 0 bases from V and 5 bases from J, with 13 bases in between. CDR1 is GTSNPN and CDR2 is SVGIG in the germline V gene (reference sequence). The CDR3 length is 15 residues. The chain's CDR3 is CAWSVKELLNEKLFF. Written as DNA, the CDR3 is TGTGCCTGGAGTGTTAAAGAACTGCTGAATGAAAAACTGTTTTTT.

The chain joins TRBV5-6 to TRBJ1-6, with TRBD1 identical over 8 bases. The junction had 2 bases not matched to a gene; V was cut back by 0 bases and J by 6 bases. The CDR3 is 15 amino acids. The V gene's germline CDR1 is SGHDT and CDR2 YYEEEE. The CDR3 spells CASSLGGTGNSPLHF. For the CDR3, the DNA is TGTGCCAGCAGCTTGGGGGGGACAGGTAATTCACCCCTCCACTTT.

This sequence joins TRBV9 and TRBJ2-2; 8 nucleotides agree with TRBD1. Germline V CDR1 and CDR2: SGDLS, YYNGEE. The CDR3 contains 15 residues. The ends lost 3 bases at V and 8 bases at J; junction bases unmatched: 9. In DNA, the CDR3 is TGTGCCAGCAGCGGGGACAGGAGGGGATGGGGGGAGCTGTTTTTT. Protein: CASSGDRRGWGELFF.

This chain links TRBV4-1 with TRBJ1-1; a possible D gene is TRBD1 (6 bases). The CDR3 has 13 amino acids. Trimming removed 4 bases from V and 8 bases from J, with 14 bases in between. Germline CDR1 is MGHRA and CDR2 is YSYEKL. The CDR3 DNA reads as TGCGCCAGCAGCCCCTACAGGGACCCGGAAGCTTTCTTT. This translates into CASSPYRDPEAFF.

There are a few counts of this clone. The rearrangement links TRBV11-2 to TRBJ1-3; D not certain. CDR3 length equals 13 residues. Trimming stripped 4 bases from V and 4 bases from J, with 8 bases between. In germline, CDR1 is SGHAT, CDR2 FQNNGV. This CDR3 reads CASSSSAGNTIYF. CDR3 nucleotide sequence: TGTGCCAGCAGCTCGAGTGCCGGAAACACCATATATTTT.

V and J are TRBV7-9 and TRBJ2-1, with D possibly being TRBD2 (5 bases). Germline V gene data show CDR1 as SEHNR and CDR2 as FQNEAQ (reference sequence). Between the trimmed V and J ends, which lost 1 base and 10 bases, there was a span of 14 bases. The CDR3 length is 14 residues. The CDR3 sequence is CASSLVSGVAEQFF. CDR3 nucleotides: TGTGCCAGCAGCTTAGTCTCCGGGGTCGCCGAGCAGTTCTTC. Filled out from reference TRBV7-9 and TRBJ2-1, the complete variable domain reads DTGVSQNPRHKITKRGQNVTFRCDPISEHNRLYWYRQTLGQGPEFLTYFQNEAQLEKSRLLSDRFSAERPKGSFSTLEIQRTEQGDSAMYLCASSLVSGVAEQFFGPGTRLTVL.

The V and J genes are TRBV4-1 and TRBJ1-5; D may be TRBD1 (5 bases). Germline assignment: CDR1 MGHRA and CDR2 YSYEKL. CDR3 length: 14 residues. Trimming shortened V by 1 base and J by 5 bases, and 9 bases separated the two germline ends. This chain's CDR3 is CASSQGGGDQPQHF. The CDR3, as DNA: TGCGCCAGCAGCCAAGGTGGAGGGGATCAGCCCCAGCATTTT.

V and J are TRBV6-6 and TRBJ1-2, with 9 bases matching TRBD1. The CDR3 has 15 residues. Germline lookup yields CDR1 MNHNY and CDR2 SVGAGI (reference sequence). Losses at the gene ends were 7 bases for V and 0 bases for J; bases not matched to a gene: 6. The CDR3 region has the DNA TGTGCCAGCACCCAGGGACAGGGCGCTAACTATGGCTACACCTTC. This codes for CASTQGQGANYGYTF.

The chain links TRBV4-2 to TRBJ2-7; weak D call: TRBD2 (8 bases). V was trimmed by 5 bases and J by 6 bases, leaving 17 bases between them. Germline CDR1 is LGHNA and CDR2 is YNFKEQ. This CDR3 comprises 14 residues. The CDR3, as DNA: TGTGCCAGCAGCTCAAGACAGGGACTAGGCGAGCAGTACGTC. Protein: CASSSRQGLGEQYV.

The rearrangement uses TRBV5-1 and TRBJ2-3, with 8 bases matching TRBD1. The CDR3 consists of 14 residues. V gave up 4 bases and J gave up 2 bases; unmatched junction bases: 3. Germline CDR1 reads SGHRS; CDR2 reads YFSETQ. CDR3 amino acids: CASSPTGDTDTQYF. The DNA of the CDR3 is TGCGCCAGCAGCCCGACAGGGGACACAGATACGCAGTATTTT.

This chain joins TRBV5-1 and TRBJ1-6; D uncertain. Germline V gene data show CDR1 as SGHRS and CDR2 as YFSETQ. The CDR3 has 13 residues. Trimming took off 0 bases at V and 6 bases at J, with 4 bases between the two ends. CDR3 coding DNA: TGCGCCAGCAGCTTGGTTCCTAATTCACCCCTCCACTTT. It codes for CASSLVPNSPLHF. The full variable domain, in which reference TRBV5-1 and TRBJ1-6 provide the parts outside the CDR3, is KAGVTQTPRYLIKTRGQQVTLSCSPISGHRSVSWYQQTPGQGLQFLFEYFSETQRNKGNFPGRFSGRQFSNSRSEMNVSTLELGDSALYLCASSLVPNSPLHFGNGTRLTVT.